The rows below give T cell receptor beta chains drawn from one sample of a study of T and B cells in COVID-19 patients. TCRdb re-derived calls from the multiplex PCR reads in MiXCR, one entry per CDR3 protein. Among around 5,000 distinct CDR3 sequences, 28% were seen once, and the ten largest hold roughly 36%. The sequencing sample was made of blood. The origin of the receptors is a human donor with active COVID-19. CDR3s include the opening cysteine and the closing phenylalanine or tryptophan. The D gene is left open where the match is weak. Not every row has a clone size; where given, it reads once, few, many or a size class.

>TRBJ2-3|-|-|TRBV12-3/TRBV12-4
CASSPLSAGGTDTQYF
TGTGCCAGCAGCCCGCTGTCGGCAGGTGGCACAGATACGCAGTATTTT
>TRBJ1-3|few|-|TRBV30
CAWSVGFSGNTIYF
TGTGCCTGGAGTGTAGGCTTCTCTGGAAACACCATATATTTT
>TRBJ2-4|medium-sized|-|TRBV5-4
CASSSAENIQYF
TGTGCCAGCAGCTCCGCCGAAAACATTCAGTACTTC
>TRBJ1-1|medium-sized|-|TRBV19
CASSLQGEAFF
TGTGCCAGTAGCCTTCAGGGCGAAGCTTTCTTT
>TRBJ2-3|medium-sized|-|TRBV18
CASSPRGGARTDTQYF
TGTGCCAGCTCACCCCGGGGTGGGGCGCGCACAGATACGCAGTATTTT
>TRBJ2-7|medium-sized|-|TRBV6-5
CASSYSPASYSYEQYF
TGTGCCAGCAGTTACTCGCCGGCCTCCTACTCCTACGAGCAGTACTTC
>TRBJ2-3|medium-sized|TRBD2|TRBV6-2/TRBV6-3
CASSRPSTSGTSSTDTQYF
TGTGCCAGCAGTCGACCCTCCACTAGCGGGACGTCTAGCACAGATACGCAGTATTTT
>TRBJ1-5|medium-sized|TRBD1|TRBV19
CASSIGTGYNQPQHF
TGTGCCAGTAGTATTGGGACAGGGTACAATCAGCCCCAGCATTTT
>TRBJ2-2|-|-|TRBV4-1
CASSQDASGPGELFF
TGCGCCAGCAGCCAAGATGCGTCGGGCCCCGGGGAGCTGTTTTTT
>TRBJ1-5|-|TRBD1|TRBV7-3
CASSSPRTGGAGPQHF
TGTGCCAGCAGCTCACCGAGGACAGGGGGCGCCGGGCCCCAGCATTTT
>TRBJ1-5|-|-|TRBV6-2/TRBV6-3
CASSYQINQPQHF
TGTGCCAGCAGTTACCAAATCAATCAGCCCCAGCATTTT
>TRBJ2-6|medium-sized|TRBD1|TRBV27
CASSPMSRDRTGANVLTF
TGTGCCAGCAGTCCCATGTCCCGGGACAGGACTGGGGCCAACGTCCTGACTTTC
>TRBJ2-1|-|TRBD2|TRBV14
CASRPAGTSGTRGEQFF
TGTGCCAGCAGGCCAGCCGGGACTAGCGGGACCCGGGGTGAGCAGTTCTTC
>TRBJ1-4|few|-|TRBV27
CASSLLGGPKGEKLFF
TGTGCCAGCAGTTTACTCGGGGGGCCGAAAGGCGAAAAACTGTTTTTT
>TRBJ2-3|-|TRBD2|TRBV6-2/TRBV6-3
CASSGLAGPTDTQYF
TGTGCCAGCAGTGGACTAGCGGGACCCACAGATACGCAGTATTTT
>TRBJ2-1|medium-sized|-|TRBV6-2/TRBV6-3
CASSYQGPAYNEQFF
TGTGCCAGCAGTTACCAGGGGCCGGCCTACAATGAGCAGTTCTTC
>TRBJ2-7|few|-|TRBV5-4
CASRVTGCEQYF
TGTGCCAGCCGAGTAACAGGCTGCGAGCAGTACTTC
>TRBJ1-2|-|-|TRBV12-3/TRBV12-4
CASSLGALHGYTF
TGTGCCAGCAGTTTAGGGGCCTTGCATGGCTACACCTTC
>TRBJ2-3|medium-sized|-|TRBV5-4
CASSKTGADTQYF
TGTGCCAGCAGCAAGACAGGAGCAGATACGCAGTATTTT
>TRBJ1-5|-|-|TRBV6-2/TRBV6-3
CASSLFNQPQHF
TGTGCCAGCAGTTTATTCAATCAGCCCCAGCATTTT
>TRBJ2-7|many|-|TRBV6-2/TRBV6-3
CASSYSYGGEQYF
TGTGCCAGCAGTTACTCCTACGGTGGCGAGCAGTACTTC
>TRBJ2-5|once|TRBD2|TRBV12-3/TRBV12-4
CASSSVPSGSIETQYF
TGTGCCAGCAGTTCCGTTCCTAGCGGGAGTATAGAGACCCAGTACTTC
>TRBJ2-7|-|-|TRBV30
CAWRAGGERYEQYF
TGTGCCTGGAGGGCCGGGGGCGAGCGCTACGAGCAGTACTTC
>TRBJ1-4|medium-sized|-|TRBV27
CASSFFPRPATNEKLFF
TGTGCCAGCAGTTTTTTCCCCCGGCCTGCAACTAATGAAAAACTGTTTTTT
>TRBJ2-3|-|-|TRBV4-2
CASSPGAYSDTQYF
TGTGCCAGCAGCCCAGGGGCCTACTCAGATACGCAGTATTTT